Below, 15 T cell receptor beta chains from the same sample are listed, as sequenced in a study of identical twins. TCRdb ran MiXCR on the 5' RACE reads and lists one entry per CDR3 protein. The table has more than 650,000 distinct CDR3 sequences, roughly 6% seen once. The sample taken for sequencing was naive T cells sorted from blood. These receptors all stem from a man between 18 and 35 years old in good health.

This clonotype has at least ten counts. Its ends do not fully match the called genes, so a read error is possible. J is TRBJ1-6 and V is TRBV5-1; 7 bases align to TRBD1. Per germline, CDR1 SGHRS and CDR2 YFSETQ. This CDR3 spans 14 amino acids. This CDR3 is CASSLGTDNSPLHF. In DNA, the CDR3 is TGTGCCAGCAGCTTGGGGACAGATAATTCACCCCTCCACTTT. The full variable domain, rest sourced from reference TRBV5-1 and TRBJ1-6, is KAGVTQTPRYLIKTRGQQVTLSCSPISGHRSVSWYQQTPGQGLQFLFEYFSETQRNKGNFPGRFSGRQFSNSRSEMNVSTLELGDSALYLCASSLGTDNSPLHFGNGTRLTVT.

This clonotype was seen ten or more times. The V call is TRBV5-1, the J call TRBJ2-1, with D tentatively TRBD1 (5 bases). The CDR3 is 12 residues long. The V gene's germline CDR1 is SGHRS and CDR2 YFSETQ. Trimming took off 4 bases at V and 8 bases at J, with 10 bases between the two ends. As DNA, the CDR3 is TGCGCCAGCAGCGTCAGGGTCGATGAGCAGTTCTTC. Translated: CASSVRVDEQFF. Looking up the rest from reference TRBV5-1 and TRBJ2-1 gives the full variable domain: KAGVTQTPRYLIKTRGQQVTLSCSPISGHRSVSWYQQTPGQGLQFLFEYFSETQRNKGNFPGRFSGRQFSNSRSEMNVSTLELGDSALYLCASSVRVDEQFFGPGTRLTVL.

Only a few counts were recorded for this clonotype. The chain links TRBV6-1 to TRBJ2-7; D remains unclear. The CDR3 spans 16 residues. Germline assignment: CDR1 MNHNS and CDR2 SASEGT. Trimming took off 5 bases at V and 1 base at J, with 18 bases between the two ends. The chain's CDR3 is CASSPGGWQLSYEQYF. The CDR3 DNA is TGTGCCAGCAGTCCCGGTGGGTGGCAGCTATCCTACGAGCAGTACTTC.

This clonotype was counted many times. The chain links TRBV19 to TRBJ1-5; D perhaps matches TRBD1 (5 bases). This CDR3 has 15 residues. Germline assignment: CDR1 LNHDA and CDR2 SQIVND (reference sequence). The germline V and J ends were trimmed by 6 bases and 4 bases, with 16 bases remaining between them. The DNA for the CDR3 is TGTGCCAGTAGGGGGGATAGCATCGGGAATCAGCCCCAGCATTTT. Amino acids: CASRGDSIGNQPQHF.

The sample holds many counts of this clonotype. The rearrangement uses TRBV29-1 and TRBJ2-5, with D perhaps matching TRBD2 (5 bases). Germline V gene sequence: CDR1 SQVTM, CDR2 ANQGSEA. Between the trimmed V and J ends, which lost 6 bases and 1 base, there was a span of 12 bases. This CDR3 has 13 residues. The CDR3, as DNA: TGCAGCGTCGGCAGCCGGGGCCAAGAGACCCAGTACTTC. It encodes CSVGSRGQETQYF.

Many counts were recorded for this clonotype. This chain connects TRBV6-1 to TRBJ2-6, with D uncertain. V was trimmed by 6 bases and J by 0 bases, leaving 9 bases between them. Germline CDR1 reads MNHNS; CDR2 reads SASEGT. The CDR3 is made up of 15 amino acids. CDR3: CASSPLHSGANVLTF. Written as DNA, the CDR3 is TGTGCCAGCAGCCCTCTACACTCTGGGGCCAACGTCCTGACTTTC.

This clonotype was observed many times. V usage is TRBV5-6 and J usage is TRBJ2-3; 7 bases fit TRBD2. Germline trimming cut 6 bases from V and 4 bases from J; bases unmatched to any gene: 5. Germline values: CDR1 SGHDT, CDR2 YYEEEE. The CDR3 is 13 amino acids. The CDR3 is CASTGGRADTQYF. In DNA form, the CDR3 reads TGTGCCAGCACCGGAGGGAGGGCAGATACGCAGTATTTT.

This chain connects TRBV29-1 to TRBJ1-3; D is ambiguous. Trimming stripped 7 bases from V and 0 bases from J, with 16 bases between. This CDR3 contains 15 residues. CDR1 is SQVTM, CDR2 ANQGSEA, per germline. The CDR3 region has the DNA TGCAGCGCCGCGGGTGGGATGGTCTCTGGAAACACCATATATTTT. Protein product: CSAAGGMVSGNTIYF.

Ten or more counts support this clonotype. V usage is TRBV24-1 and J usage is TRBJ2-1; perhaps TRBD2 as D (5 bases). This CDR3 is 14 amino acids long. In germline, CDR1 is KGHDR, CDR2 SFDVKD. V lost 0 bases and J 7 bases, leaving 9 bases between the germline ends. The CDR3 region has the DNA TGTGCCACCAGTGATTTGACAGAGGGAAATGAGCAGTTCTTC. This gives the protein CATSDLTEGNEQFF.

The chain employs TRBV12-3 or TRBV12-4 and TRBJ2-1, with no clear D. Trimming stripped 6 bases from V and 9 bases from J, with 12 bases between. The CDR3 spans 12 residues. CDR3 in DNA: TGTGCCAGCAGACAAGGCAGTAGTGAGCAGTTCTTC. This sequence encodes CASRQGSSEQFF.

The V gene is TRBV20-1, the J gene TRBJ2-7; perhaps TRBD1 as D (6 bases). This CDR3 is built from 15 residues. Trimming shortened V by 0 bases and J by 5 bases, and 17 bases separated the two germline ends. Germline values: CDR1 DFQATT, CDR2 SNEGSKA (reference sequence). The DNA of the CDR3 is TGCAGTGCTAGAGATCATCCCGGCAGGGGCCACGAGCAGTACTTC. Translation: CSARDHPGRGHEQYF.

At least ten counts were recorded for this clonotype. A read error may account for a junction end that differs from germline. The rearrangement uses TRBV29-1 and TRBJ2-2; D assignment may be TRBD1 or TRBD2 (5 bases each). The CDR3 spans 11 residues. The germline gives CDR1 SQVTM, CDR2 ANQGSEA. CDR3 sequence (DNA): TGCACCGTTGGGGGTACCGGGGAGCTGTTTTTT. As protein: CTVGGTGELFF.

This clonotype was seen repeatedly, ten times or more. The chain joins TRBV11-2 to TRBJ2-1; the D gene could be TRBD1 or TRBD2 (5 bases each). The CDR3 covers 14 residues. Germline V gives CDR1 SGHAT, CDR2 FQNNGV. Deletions cut 5 bases from V and 1 base from J, with 9 bases between. CDR3 DNA sequence: TGTGCCAGCAGCACCGGGGCGTCCTACAATGAGCAGTTCTTC. It is translated as CASSTGASYNEQFF. The full variable domain, in which reference TRBV11-2 and TRBJ2-1 provide the parts outside the CDR3, is EAGVAQSPRYKIIEKRQSVAFWCNPISGHATLYWYQQILGQGPKLLIQFQNNGVVDDSQLPKDRFSAERLKGVDSTLKIQPAKLEDSAVYLCASSTGASYNEQFFGPGTRLTVL.

The chain employs TRBV11-2 and TRBJ1-1; 9 bases fit TRBD1. J was trimmed by 1 base and V by 5 bases; bases with no gene match: 8. CDR3 size: 16 residues. CDR1 and CDR2 (germline): SGHAT, FQNNGV. CDR3 coding DNA: TGTGCCAGCAGCCGCCTGGACAGGGGTAGGAACACTGAAGCTTTCTTT. It codes for CASSRLDRGRNTEAFF.

With regard to this clonotype: Germline is not matched at one junction end, which may reflect a read error. The genes are TRBV5-1 and TRBJ1-1, with D unclear. This CDR3 has 14 amino acids. In germline, CDR1 is SGHRS, CDR2 YFSETQ. The CDR3 nucleotides are TGCGCCAGCGGCTTGGAACGGCTGAACACTGAAGCTTTCTTT. The encoded protein is CASGLERLNTEAFF.